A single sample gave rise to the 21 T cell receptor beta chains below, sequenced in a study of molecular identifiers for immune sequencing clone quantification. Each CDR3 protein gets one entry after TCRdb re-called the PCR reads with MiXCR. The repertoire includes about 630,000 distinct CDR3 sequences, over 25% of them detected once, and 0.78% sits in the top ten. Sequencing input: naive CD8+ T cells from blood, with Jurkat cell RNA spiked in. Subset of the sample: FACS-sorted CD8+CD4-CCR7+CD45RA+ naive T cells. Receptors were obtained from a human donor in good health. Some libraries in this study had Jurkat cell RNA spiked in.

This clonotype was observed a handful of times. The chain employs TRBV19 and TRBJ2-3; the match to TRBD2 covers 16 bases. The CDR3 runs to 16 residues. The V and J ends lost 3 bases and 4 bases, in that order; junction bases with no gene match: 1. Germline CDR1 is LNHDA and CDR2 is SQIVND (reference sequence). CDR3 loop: CASSIGTSGRADTQYF. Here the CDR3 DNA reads TGTGCCAGTAGTATCGGGACTAGCGGGAGGGCAGATACGCAGTATTTT.

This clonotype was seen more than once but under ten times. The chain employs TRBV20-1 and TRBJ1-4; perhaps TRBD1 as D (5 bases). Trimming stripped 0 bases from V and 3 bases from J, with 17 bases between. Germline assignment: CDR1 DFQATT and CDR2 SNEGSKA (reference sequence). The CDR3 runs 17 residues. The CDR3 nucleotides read TGCAGTGCTAGAGATTTCGGAGGTGACAGCCCTAATGAAAAACTGTTTTTT. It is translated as CSARDFGGDSPNEKLFF.

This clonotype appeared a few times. CDR3 DNA: TGCGCCAGCAGCCAATCAGTCGACAATGAGCAGTTCTTC. The encoded protein is CASSQSVDNEQFF. The chain combines TRBV4-3 with TRBJ2-1; D remains unclear. Germline V CDR1 and CDR2: LGHNA, YSLEER. CDR3 length: 13 amino acids. The V end was cut by 2 bases, the J end by 5 bases, with 7 bases between.

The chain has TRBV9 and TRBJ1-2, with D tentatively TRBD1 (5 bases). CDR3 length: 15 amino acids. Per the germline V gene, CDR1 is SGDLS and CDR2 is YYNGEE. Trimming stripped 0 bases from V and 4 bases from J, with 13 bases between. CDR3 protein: CASSVAEGAGYGYTF. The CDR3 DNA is TGTGCCAGCAGCGTAGCTGAAGGGGCAGGCTATGGCTACACCTTC. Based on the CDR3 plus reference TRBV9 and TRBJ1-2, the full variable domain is DSGVTQTPKHLITATGQRVTLRCSPRSGDLSVYWYQQSLDQGLQFLIQYYNGEERAKGNILERFSAQQFPDLHSELNLSSLELGDSALYFCASSVAEGAGYGYTFGSGTRLTVV.

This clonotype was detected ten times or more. The CDR3 coding sequence is TGTGCCAGCTCATCGAAGACAGGGCAAGCTGAAGCTTTCTTT. Its protein product is CASSSKTGQAEAFF. The gene calls are TRBV18 and TRBJ1-1; TRBD1 matches 7 bases. The V gene's germline CDR1 is KGHSH and CDR2 LQKENI. There are 14 residues in the CDR3. Trimming at V came to 5 bases and at J to 6 bases, leaving 9 bases not matched to a gene.

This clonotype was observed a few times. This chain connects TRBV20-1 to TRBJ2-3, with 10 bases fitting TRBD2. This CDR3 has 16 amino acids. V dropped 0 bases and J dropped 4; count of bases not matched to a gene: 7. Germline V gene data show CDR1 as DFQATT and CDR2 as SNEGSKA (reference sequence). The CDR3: CSAREGSGRAPDTQYF. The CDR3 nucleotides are TGCAGTGCTAGAGAGGGGAGCGGGAGGGCCCCAGATACGCAGTATTTT.

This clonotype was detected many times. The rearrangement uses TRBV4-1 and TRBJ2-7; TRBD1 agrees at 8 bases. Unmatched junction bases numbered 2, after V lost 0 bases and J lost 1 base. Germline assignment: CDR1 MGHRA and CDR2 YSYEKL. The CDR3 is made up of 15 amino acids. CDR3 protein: CASSQETGGSYEQYF. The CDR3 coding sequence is TGCGCCAGCAGCCAAGAAACAGGGGGGTCCTACGAGCAGTACTTC.

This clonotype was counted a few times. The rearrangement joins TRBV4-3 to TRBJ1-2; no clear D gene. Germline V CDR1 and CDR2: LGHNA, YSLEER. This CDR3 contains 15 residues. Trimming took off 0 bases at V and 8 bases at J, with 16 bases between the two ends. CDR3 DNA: TGCGCCAGCAGCCAAGATTTTGGGCTTCGACTCGGCTACACCTTC. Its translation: CASSQDFGLRLGYTF.

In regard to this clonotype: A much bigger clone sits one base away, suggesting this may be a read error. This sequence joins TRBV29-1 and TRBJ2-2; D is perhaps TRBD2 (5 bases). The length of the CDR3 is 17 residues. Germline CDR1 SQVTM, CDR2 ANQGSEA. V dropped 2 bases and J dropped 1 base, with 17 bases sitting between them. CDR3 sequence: CSVEQRRANLNTGELFF. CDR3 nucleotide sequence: TGCAGCGTTGAACAACGGCGGGCTAACCTGAACACCGGGGAGCTGTTTTTT.

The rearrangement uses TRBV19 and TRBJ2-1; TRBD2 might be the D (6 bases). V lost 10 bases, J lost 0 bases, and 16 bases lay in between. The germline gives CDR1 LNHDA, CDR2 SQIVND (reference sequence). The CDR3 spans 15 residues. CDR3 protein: CATNEGLSSYNEQFF. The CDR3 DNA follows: TGTGCCACCAACGAGGGACTCAGCTCCTACAATGAGCAGTTCTTC.

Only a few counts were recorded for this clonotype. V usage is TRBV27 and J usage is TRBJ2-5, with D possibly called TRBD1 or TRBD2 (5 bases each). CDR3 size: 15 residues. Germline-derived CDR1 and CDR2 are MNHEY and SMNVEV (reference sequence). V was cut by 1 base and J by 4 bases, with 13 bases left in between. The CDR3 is CASSLFAGTAETQYF. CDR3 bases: TGTGCCAGCAGTTTATTTGCAGGGACCGCAGAGACCCAGTACTTC.

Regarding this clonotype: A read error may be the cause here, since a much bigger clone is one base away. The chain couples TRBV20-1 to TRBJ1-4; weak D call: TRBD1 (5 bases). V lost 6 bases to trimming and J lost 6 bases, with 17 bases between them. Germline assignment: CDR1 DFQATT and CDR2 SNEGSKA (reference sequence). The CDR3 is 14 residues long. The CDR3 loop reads CSAQPGRKDEKLFF. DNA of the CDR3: TGCAGTGCGCAGCCGGGACGGAAGGATGAAAAACTGTTTTTT.

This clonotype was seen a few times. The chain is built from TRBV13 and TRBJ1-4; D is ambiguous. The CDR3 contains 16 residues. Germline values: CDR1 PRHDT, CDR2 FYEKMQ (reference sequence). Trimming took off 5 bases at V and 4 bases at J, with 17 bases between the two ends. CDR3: CASSTTNPRSNEKLFF. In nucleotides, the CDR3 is TGTGCCAGCAGCACTACAAACCCCAGGAGTAATGAAAAACTGTTTTTT.

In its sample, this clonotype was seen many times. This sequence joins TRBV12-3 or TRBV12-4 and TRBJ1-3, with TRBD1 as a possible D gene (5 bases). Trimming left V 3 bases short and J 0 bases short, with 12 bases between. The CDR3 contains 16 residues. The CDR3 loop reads CASSFSGLPSGNTIYF. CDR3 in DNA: TGTGCCAGCAGTTTTTCAGGGCTGCCCTCTGGAAACACCATATATTTT.

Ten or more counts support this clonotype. The CDR3 DNA is TGTGCCAGTAGTCGGCTGAACACCGGGGAGCTGTTTTTT. Translation: CASSRLNTGELFF. The rearrangement joins TRBV19 to TRBJ2-2; D unclear. The germline V and J ends were trimmed by 5 bases and 1 base, with 5 bases remaining between them. Germline V gene lookup returns CDR1 LNHDA and CDR2 SQIVND (reference sequence). CDR3 length: 13 residues.

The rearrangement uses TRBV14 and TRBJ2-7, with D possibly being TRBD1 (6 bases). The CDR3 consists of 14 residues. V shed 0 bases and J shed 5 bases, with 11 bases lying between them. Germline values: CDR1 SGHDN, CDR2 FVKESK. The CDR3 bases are TGTGCCAGCAGCCAAGAATACAGGGCTCACGAGCAGTACTTC. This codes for CASSQEYRAHEQYF.

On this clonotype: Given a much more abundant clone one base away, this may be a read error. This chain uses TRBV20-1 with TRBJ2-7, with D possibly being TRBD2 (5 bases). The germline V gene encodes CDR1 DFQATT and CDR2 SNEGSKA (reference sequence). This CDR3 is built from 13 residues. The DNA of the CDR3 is TGCGGTGCTGGCGGGCCTGGCTCCTACGAGCAGTACTTC. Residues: CGAGGPGSYEQYF.

CDR3 region: CASGPATNTGELFF. CDR3 bases: TGTGCCAGCGGCCCGGCGACGAACACCGGGGAGCTGTTTTTT. This chain joins TRBV28 and TRBJ2-2, with D uncertain. The V end lost 8 bases, the J end lost 0 bases, and 10 bases lay between the germline ends. The CDR3 runs 14 residues. The germline CDR1 and CDR2 sequences are MDHEN and SYDVKM.

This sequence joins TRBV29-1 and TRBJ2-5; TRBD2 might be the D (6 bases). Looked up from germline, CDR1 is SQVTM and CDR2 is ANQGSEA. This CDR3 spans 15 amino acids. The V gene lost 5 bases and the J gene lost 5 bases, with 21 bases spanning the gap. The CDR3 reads CSVRGSSREGETQYF. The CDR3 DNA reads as TGCAGCGTTAGGGGCAGTTCGCGGGAAGGGGAGACCCAGTACTTC.

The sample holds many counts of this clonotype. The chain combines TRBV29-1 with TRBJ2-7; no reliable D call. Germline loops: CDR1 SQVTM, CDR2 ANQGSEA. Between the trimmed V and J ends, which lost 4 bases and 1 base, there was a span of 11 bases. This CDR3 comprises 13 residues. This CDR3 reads CSVGSPVSYEQYF. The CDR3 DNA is TGCAGCGTTGGGAGCCCGGTATCCTACGAGCAGTACTTC.

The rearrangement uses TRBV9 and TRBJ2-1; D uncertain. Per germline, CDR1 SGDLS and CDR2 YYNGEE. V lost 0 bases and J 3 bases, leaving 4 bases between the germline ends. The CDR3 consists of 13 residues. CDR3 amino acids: CASSVGDYNEQFF. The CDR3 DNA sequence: TGTGCCAGCAGCGTAGGAGACTACAATGAGCAGTTCTTC.